This T cell receptor (beta chain) was found in a study of blood T cell repertoires in COVID-19. For the study at large: The study drew acute and convalescent COVID-19 samples from the United States, Italy and Spain. PBMCs, B-cell-depleted T cells, or T cells were the source of the cDNA or gDNA that made up the material.

Trimming left V 9 bases short and J 4 bases short, with 13 bases between. CDR1 is SNHLY and CDR2 is FYNNEI in the germline V gene. This CDR3 spans 13 amino acids. Original methodology: Amplification with reference gene primers provided the estimates of nucleated cell counts. Produced via immunoSEQ multiplex PCR; TCRdb's table is partial and in-frame only. The V and J calls and clone size are taken from that table; D and trimming were inferred from the DNA. The sample includes about 130,000 clones, around 85% of them seen just once. The TCR sequence derives from a woman older than 75 with acute or convalescent COVID-19. Sequences were obtained from peripheral blood. The chain employs TRBV2 and TRBJ1-5; no firm D call. The CDR3 bases are TGTGCCAGTGCCATCGAGGATAATCAGCCCCAGCATTTT. This translates into CASAIEDNQPQHF.